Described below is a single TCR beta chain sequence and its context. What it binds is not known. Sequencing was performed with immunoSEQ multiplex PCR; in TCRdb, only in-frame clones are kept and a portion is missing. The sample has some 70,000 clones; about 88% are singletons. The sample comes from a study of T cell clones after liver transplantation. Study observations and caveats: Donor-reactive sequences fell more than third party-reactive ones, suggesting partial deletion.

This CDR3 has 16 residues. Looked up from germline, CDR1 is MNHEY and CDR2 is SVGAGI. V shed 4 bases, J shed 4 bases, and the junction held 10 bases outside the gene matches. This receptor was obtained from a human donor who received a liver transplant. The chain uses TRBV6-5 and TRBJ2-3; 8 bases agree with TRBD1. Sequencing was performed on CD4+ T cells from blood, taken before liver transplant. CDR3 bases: TGTGCCAGCAGTTCCACCAGGGGGCATTCTGCAGATACGCAGTATTTT. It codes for CASSSTRGHSADTQYF.